This TCR beta chain was captured in a study of blood T cell repertoires in COVID-19. In the source study's methods: Reference gene primer amplification gave nucleated cell count estimates. This table comes from immunoSEQ multiplex PCR, and its TCRdb copy is limited to in-frame clones, with some not included. D and trimming come from the DNA, and the V and J calls and clone size come from that table. The repertoire holds fewer than 200,000 clones, 84% seen once, with 13% to 15% in the top ten. CDR1 SGHNT and CDR2 YYREEE come from the germline V gene (reference sequence). The V end was cut by 0 bases, the J end by 0 bases, with 10 bases between. CDR3 length equals 17 residues. Those who participated ranged in age from roughly 18 to 89 years and resided in 20 to 30 US areas.

The clonotype comes from a man in his fifties who had recovered from COVID-19. The chain uses TRBV5-4 and TRBJ1-6, with unresolved D. The sequencing sample was made of PBMCs or T cells enriched from blood (not recorded which). DNA for the CDR3: TGTGCCAGCAGCTTGGTGAGCCCGAGCTCCTATAATTCACCCCTCCACTTT. Amino acid sequence: CASSLVSPSSYNSPLHF.